This T cell receptor beta chain was observed in a study of T-cell memory formation after mild COVID-19 (dated by TCRdb to the early 2020s). Study-level background: TCR sequence clusters from the two donors were found to be largely donor specific. Longitudinal TCRalpha and TCRbeta repertoire sequencing tracked T-cell clones expanding and contracting after mild COVID-19 in two donors. Two young, previously healthy adult volunteers, one female and one male, were included in the cohort.

On the study overall, not on this receptor specifically: SARS-CoV-2 specificity was not confirmed for the second-wave clones peaking on day 37. The study covered only a couple of mild cases, and larger cohorts including severe cases with pre-infection samples were considered necessary. Contracting CD4+ clones were located mainly in the CM and EM memory subsets, whereas CD8+ clones were found to be enriched in EMRA. Balanced CD4/CD8 phenotypes were observed for clones contracting from day 15 to 85, whereas a bias towards CD4+ was observed for a second wave of clones expanding from day 15 to 37. Some responding clones were detected in pre-infection memory, which suggested that pre-existing cross-reactive memory T cells had joined the SARS-CoV-2 response.

Ficoll-Paque density gradient centrifugation was used to isolate PBMCs. Sequenced on an Illumina NovaSeq 6000. TCRalpha and TCRbeta cDNA libraries were built by 5'RACE with constant-segment primers, adding sample barcodes and unique molecular identifiers. Trizol reagent was used to extract RNA from every sample. The libraries were amplified in two PCR steps, and the second step added a second sample barcode and Illumina TruSeq adapters. Libraries were sequenced on an Illumina NovaSeq with 2 x 150 bp paired-end reads. The source study handled its data this way. Demultiplexing of reads and collapsing into UMI-guided consensus sequences were performed with migec v1.2.7. With mixcr v2.1.11, UMI consensuses were aligned to TRA and TRB V and J templates and assembled into clonotypes. Clonotypes were classified as expanded or contracted when called significant by both edgeR and NoisET, with noise models trained on biological replicates. For edgeR calls, a false discovery rate-adjusted p below 0.01 and a log2 fold-change threshold of 1 were applied. As an exploratory analysis of dynamics, max-normalized trajectories of the 1000 most abundant clonotypes were examined with PCA combined with hierarchical clustering. The CD4 or CD8 phenotype of responding clones was assigned using the separately sequenced CD4+ and CD8+ repertoires. TCRdb reanalyzed the raw reads on its own, using fastp at Q25 for trimming and MiXCR for clone calling, and kept in-frame beta chains. Entries are consolidated by CDR3 protein sequence, retaining the most common genes and DNA. Here the V and J calls rest on TCRdb's processing, not on the authors' analysis. The sample yields about 340,000 distinct CDR3 sequences; over 10% were counted once. The ten largest make up roughly 23% of the sample.

As for this clonotype: The target of this receptor is not known. Base qualities were left out, and no much larger clone turns up one base away.

The CDR3 runs 13 amino acids, cysteine and phenylalanine included. CDR3 DNA only is kept here, 39 bases in frame from base 1. The trim is 6 bases for V and 7 bases for J, with a gap of 16 bases between the germline ends. CDR1 LGHNT and CDR2 FRNRAP were looked up in the germline V gene. This clonotype originated in a man aged 18 to 29 who had mild COVID-19 (a few samples of this study predate the infection). The sample titles of this study are shuffled in the database, so cell type and time point are left out; the donor was told from shared clones. The source material was PBMCs or a T cell subset sorted from them (not recorded which). In this chain, TRBV12-5 is recombined with TRBJ2-7, with the D call perhaps TRBD1 or TRBD2, as 5 bases match in each case. The nucleotide sequence reads TGTGCTAGTGGCCGATTGGGGGATTGGGAGCAGTACTTC. Its translation reads: CASGRLGDWEQYF.